Listed here are 2 T cell receptor beta chains from one sample, sequenced in a study of blood T cells in healthy people across ages. The second PCR ran about 6 to 12 cycles with a sample-barcoded 5' primer and J-beta primers. TCRdb fed the 5' RACE reads into MiXCR, producing one record per CDR3 protein. The sample records 800,000 to 950,000 distinct CDR3 sequences, around 29% being singletons. The same data also went into a second study, on T cells of mothers and their children.

The sample comprised blood. The receptors here all came from a woman aged 40 to 50 in good health.

This clonotype appeared a few times. A junction boundary mismatches the germline segment, possibly from a read error. The genes are TRBV11-1 and TRBJ2-3, with D possibly being TRBD1 (5 bases). The germline V gene has CDR1 SGHAT and CDR2 FQDESV (reference sequence). CDR3 length: 14 amino acids. The CDR3 DNA reads TGTGCCAGCAGTGATCACATTAGCACAGGTACGCAGTATTTT. Its translation is CASSDHISTGTQYF.

The chain joins TRBV2 to TRBJ2-1, with D possibly TRBD2 on 5 matching bases. This CDR3 region has 18 residues. CDR1 SNHLY and CDR2 FYNNEI come from the germline V gene. Between the trimmed V and J ends, which lost 6 bases and 0 bases, there was a span of 21 bases. CDR3 sequence (DNA): TGTGCCAGCAGACAAAACCTAGGGCAGACTATCTCCTACAATGAGCAGTTCTTC. Protein product: CASRQNLGQTISYNEQFF. The complete variable domain, with remaining parts taken from reference TRBV2 and TRBJ2-1, reads EPEVTQTPSHQVTQMGQEVILRCVPISNHLYFYWYRQILGQKVEFLVSFYNNEISEKSEIFDDQFSVERPDGSNFTLKIRSTKLEDSAMYFCASRQNLGQTISYNEQFFGPGTRLTVL.